The table lists the clone carrying this T cell receptor beta chain with a few counts. This sample is part of a study of T cell repertoires in cytomegalovirus infection. TCRdb reprocessed the reads with MiXCR, giving one entry per CDR3 protein. The sample consists of fewer than 200,000 distinct CDR3 sequences, approximately 15% of them appearing once. Germline-derived CDR1 and CDR2 are SGHTA and FQGTGA. The CDR3 is 15 residues long. V lost 5 bases to trimming and J lost 1 base; unmatched junction nucleotides: 5. The TCR comes from a human donor in good health (CMV status not recorded). Some clones in this sample may be carry-over from other donors' samples. Material for sequencing was PBMCs. The rearrangement uses TRBV7-3 and TRBJ2-3; 8 nucleotides agree with TRBD1. CDR3 nucleotides: TGTGCCAGCAGCATGAGACAGGGGCGCACAGATACGCAGTATTTT. Residues: CASSMRQGRTDTQYF.